This TCR beta chain was captured in a study of blood T cell repertoires in COVID-19. The wider study: Material from acute and convalescent COVID-19 was sourced from the United States, Italy and Spain.

Trimming shortened V by 3 bases and J by 0 bases, and 15 bases separated the two germline ends. The CDR3 is made up of 17 amino acids. CDR1 is MGHDK, CDR2 SYGVNS, per germline. Sequencing was performed with immunoSEQ multiplex PCR; in TCRdb, only in-frame clones are kept and a portion is missing. The sample holds 380,000 or so clones, approximately 85% seen once. Study members were between roughly 18 and 100 years old and lived in some 22 US regions. The chain employs TRBV25-1 and TRBJ2-4; D remains ambiguous. The clonotype comes from a woman between 40 and 55 years old with acute COVID-19. The specimen was PBMCs or T cells enriched from blood (not recorded which). CDR3 nucleotide sequence: TGTGCCAGCAGTGATGTAGGAGAGGTACAAGCCAAAAACATTCAGTACTTC. This translates into CASSDVGEVQAKNIQYF.